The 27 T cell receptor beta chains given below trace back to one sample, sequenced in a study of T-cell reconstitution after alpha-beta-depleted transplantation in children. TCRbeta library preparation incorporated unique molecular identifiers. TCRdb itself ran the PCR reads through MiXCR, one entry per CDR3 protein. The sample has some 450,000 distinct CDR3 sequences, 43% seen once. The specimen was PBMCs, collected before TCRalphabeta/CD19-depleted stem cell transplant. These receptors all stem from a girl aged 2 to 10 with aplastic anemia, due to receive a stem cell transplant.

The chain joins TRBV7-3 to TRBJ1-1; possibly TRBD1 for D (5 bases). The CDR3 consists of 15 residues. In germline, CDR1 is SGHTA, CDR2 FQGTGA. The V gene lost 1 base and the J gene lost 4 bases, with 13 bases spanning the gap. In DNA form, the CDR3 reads TGTGCCAGCAGCTTAAGGGGCAGAGGGATCACTGAAGCTTTCTTT. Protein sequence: CASSLRGRGITEAFF.

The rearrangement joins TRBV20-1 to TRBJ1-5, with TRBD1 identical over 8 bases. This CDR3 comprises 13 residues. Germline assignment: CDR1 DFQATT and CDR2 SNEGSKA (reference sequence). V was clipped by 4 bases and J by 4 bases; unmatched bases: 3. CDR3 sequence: CSAKYRGNQPQHF. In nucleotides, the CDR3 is TGCAGTGCTAAATACAGGGGGAATCAGCCCCAGCATTTT.

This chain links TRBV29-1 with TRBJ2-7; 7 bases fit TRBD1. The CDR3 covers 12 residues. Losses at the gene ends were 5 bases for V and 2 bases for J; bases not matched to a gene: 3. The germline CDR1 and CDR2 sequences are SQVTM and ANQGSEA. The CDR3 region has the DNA TGCAGCGTTTCCGGGACAGCCTACGAGCAGTACTTC. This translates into CSVSGTAYEQYF.

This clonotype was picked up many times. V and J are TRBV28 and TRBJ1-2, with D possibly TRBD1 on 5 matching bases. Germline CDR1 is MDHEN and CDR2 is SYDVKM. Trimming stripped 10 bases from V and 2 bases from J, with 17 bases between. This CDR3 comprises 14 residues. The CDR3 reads CATDNSGTNYGYTF. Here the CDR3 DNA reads TGTGCCACTGACAACTCAGGGACCAACTATGGCTACACCTTC.

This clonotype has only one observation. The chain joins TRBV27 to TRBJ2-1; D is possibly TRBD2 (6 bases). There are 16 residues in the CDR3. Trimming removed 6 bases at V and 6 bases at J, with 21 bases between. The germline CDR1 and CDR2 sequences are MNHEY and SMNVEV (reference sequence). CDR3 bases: TGTGCCAGCAGACCTACCGGGACTCATGGGATCAATGAGCAGTTCTTC. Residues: CASRPTGTHGINEQFF.

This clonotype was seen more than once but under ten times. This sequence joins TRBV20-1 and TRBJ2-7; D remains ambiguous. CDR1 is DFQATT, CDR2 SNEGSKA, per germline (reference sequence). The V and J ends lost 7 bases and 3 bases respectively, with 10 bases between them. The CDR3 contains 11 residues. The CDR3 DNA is TGCAGTGTGACCAACCGCTACGAGCAGTACTTC. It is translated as CSVTNRYEQYF.

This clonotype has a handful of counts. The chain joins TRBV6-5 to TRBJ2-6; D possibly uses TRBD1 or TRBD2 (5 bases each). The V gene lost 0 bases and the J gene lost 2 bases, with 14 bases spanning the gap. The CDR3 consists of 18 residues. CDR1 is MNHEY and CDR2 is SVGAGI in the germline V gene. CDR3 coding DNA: TGTGCCAGCAGTTACTCGATCGGGGCTTATCCTGGGGCCAACGTCCTGACTTTC. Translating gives CASSYSIGAYPGANVLTF.

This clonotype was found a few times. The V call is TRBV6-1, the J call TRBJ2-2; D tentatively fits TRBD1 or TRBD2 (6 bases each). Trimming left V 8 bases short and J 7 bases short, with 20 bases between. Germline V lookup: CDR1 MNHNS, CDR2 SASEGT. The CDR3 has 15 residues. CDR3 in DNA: TGTGCCAGCCGGGGGCAGCAGAATGGGGGCGGGGAGCTGTTTTTT. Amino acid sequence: CASRGQQNGGGELFF.

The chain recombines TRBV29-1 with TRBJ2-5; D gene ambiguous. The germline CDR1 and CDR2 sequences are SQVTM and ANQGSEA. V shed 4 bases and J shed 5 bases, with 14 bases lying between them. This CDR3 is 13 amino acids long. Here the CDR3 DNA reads TGCAGCGTTGTGATGTGGGGTACTGAGACCCAGTACTTC. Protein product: CSVVMWGTETQYF.

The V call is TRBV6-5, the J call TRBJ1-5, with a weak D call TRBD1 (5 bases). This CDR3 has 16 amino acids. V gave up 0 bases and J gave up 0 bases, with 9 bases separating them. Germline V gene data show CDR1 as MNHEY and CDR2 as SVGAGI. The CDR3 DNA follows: TGTGCCAGCAGTTACTCGGGACCGATTAGCAATCAGCCCCAGCATTTT. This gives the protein CASSYSGPISNQPQHF.

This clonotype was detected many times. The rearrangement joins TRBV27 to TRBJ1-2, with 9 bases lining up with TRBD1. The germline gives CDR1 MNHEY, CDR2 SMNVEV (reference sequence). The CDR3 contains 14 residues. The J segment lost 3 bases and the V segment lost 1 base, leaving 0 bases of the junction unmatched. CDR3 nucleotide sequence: TGTGCCAGCAGTTTATACAGGGGGCACTATGGCTACACCTTC. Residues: CASSLYRGHYGYTF.

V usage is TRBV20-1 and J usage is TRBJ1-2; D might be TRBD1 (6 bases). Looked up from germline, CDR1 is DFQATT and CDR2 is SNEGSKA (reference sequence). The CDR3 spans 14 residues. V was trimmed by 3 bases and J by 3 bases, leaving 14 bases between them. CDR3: CSARLTGLDYGYTF. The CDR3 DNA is TGCAGTGCTAGGTTAACAGGGCTGGACTATGGCTACACCTTC.

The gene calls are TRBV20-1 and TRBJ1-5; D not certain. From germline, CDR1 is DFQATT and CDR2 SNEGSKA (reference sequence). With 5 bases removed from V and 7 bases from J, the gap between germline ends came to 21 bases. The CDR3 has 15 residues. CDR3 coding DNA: TGCAGTGCTGGTGGGCTCCAAGAAGAAGGGCAGCCCCAGCATTTT. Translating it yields CSAGGLQEEGQPQHF.

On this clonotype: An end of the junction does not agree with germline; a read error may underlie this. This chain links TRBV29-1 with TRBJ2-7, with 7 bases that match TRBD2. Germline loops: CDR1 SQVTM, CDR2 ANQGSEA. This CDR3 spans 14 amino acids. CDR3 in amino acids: CSVELPSGEYEQCF. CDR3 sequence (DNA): TGCAGCGTTGAACTCCCTAGCGGAGAATACGAGCAGTGCTTC.

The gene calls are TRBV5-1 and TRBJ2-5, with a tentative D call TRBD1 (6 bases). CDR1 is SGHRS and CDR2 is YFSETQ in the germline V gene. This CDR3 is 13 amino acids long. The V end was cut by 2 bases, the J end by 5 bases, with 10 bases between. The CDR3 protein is CASSFRQGETQYF. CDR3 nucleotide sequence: TGCGCCAGCAGCTTCCGGCAGGGGGAGACCCAGTACTTC.

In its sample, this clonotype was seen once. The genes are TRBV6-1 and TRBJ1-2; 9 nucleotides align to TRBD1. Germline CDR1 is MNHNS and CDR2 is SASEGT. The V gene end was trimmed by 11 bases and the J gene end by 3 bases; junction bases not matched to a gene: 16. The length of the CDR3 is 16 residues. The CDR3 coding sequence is TGTGCCGCCCTGCCGGGACAGGGATTATCCGACTATGGCTACACCTTC. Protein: CAALPGQGLSDYGYTF.

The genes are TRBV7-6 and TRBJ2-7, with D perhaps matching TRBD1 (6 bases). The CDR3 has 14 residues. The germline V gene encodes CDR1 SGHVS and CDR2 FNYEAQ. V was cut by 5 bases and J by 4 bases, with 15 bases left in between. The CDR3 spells CASSPEGDGYEQYF. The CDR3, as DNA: TGTGCCAGCAGCCCAGAGGGGGACGGATACGAGCAGTACTTC.

The CDR3 coding sequence is TGTGCCAGCTCGATACGGGGAGGGGAAAACGCCTACAATGAGCAGTTCTTC. Its translation is CASSIRGGENAYNEQFF. V and J are TRBV18 and TRBJ2-1; 7 positions agree with TRBD2. Germline V lookup: CDR1 KGHSH, CDR2 LQKENI. J lost 2 bases, V lost 6 bases, and 13 bases had no gene match. The length of the CDR3 is 17 residues.

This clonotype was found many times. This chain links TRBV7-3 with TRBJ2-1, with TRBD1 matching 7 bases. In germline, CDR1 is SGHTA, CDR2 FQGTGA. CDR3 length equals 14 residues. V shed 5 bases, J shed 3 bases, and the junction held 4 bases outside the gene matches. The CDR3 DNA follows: TGTGCCAGCAGCCGGGACAGAAACTACAATGAGCAGTTCTTC. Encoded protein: CASSRDRNYNEQFF. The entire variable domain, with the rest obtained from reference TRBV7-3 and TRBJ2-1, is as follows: GAGVSQTPSNKVTEKGKYVELRCDPISGHTALYWYRQSLGQGPEFLIYFQGTGAADDSGLPNDRFFAVRPEGSVSTLKIQRTERGDSAVYLCASSRDRNYNEQFFGPGTRLTVL.

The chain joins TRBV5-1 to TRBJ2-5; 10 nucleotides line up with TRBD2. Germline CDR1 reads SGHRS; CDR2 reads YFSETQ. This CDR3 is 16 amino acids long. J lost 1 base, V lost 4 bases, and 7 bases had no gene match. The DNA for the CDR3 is TGCGCCAGCAGCCTCCGGGCTAGCGGGAGCCAAGAGACCCAGTACTTC. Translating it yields CASSLRASGSQETQYF.

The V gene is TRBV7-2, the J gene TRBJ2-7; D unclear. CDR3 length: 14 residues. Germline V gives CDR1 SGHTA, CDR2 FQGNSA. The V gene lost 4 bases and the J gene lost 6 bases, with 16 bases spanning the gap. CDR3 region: CASSSQRRAGEQYF. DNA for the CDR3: TGTGCCAGCAGCTCACAAAGAAGGGCCGGCGAGCAGTACTTC.

In DNA, the CDR3 is TGTGCCAGCTCTCAAGGGCTATCTGAGCAGTTCTTC. Translating gives CASSQGLSEQFF. The rearrangement joins TRBV18 to TRBJ2-1; D gene unclear. CDR3 size: 12 residues. The V gene lost 6 bases and the J gene lost 9 bases, with 12 bases spanning the gap. Germline V gene sequence: CDR1 KGHSH, CDR2 LQKENI.

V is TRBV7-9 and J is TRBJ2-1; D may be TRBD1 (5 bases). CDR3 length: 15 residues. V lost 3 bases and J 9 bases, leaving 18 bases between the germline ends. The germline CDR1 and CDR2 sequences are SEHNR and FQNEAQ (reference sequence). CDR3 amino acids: CASSFSETGRAEQFF. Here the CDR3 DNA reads TGTGCCAGCAGCTTTTCCGAAACAGGACGGGCTGAGCAGTTCTTC. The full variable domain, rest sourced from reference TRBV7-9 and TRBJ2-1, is DTGVSQNPRHKITKRGQNVTFRCDPISEHNRLYWYRQTLGQGPEFLTYFQNEAQLEKSRLLSDRFSAERPKGSFSTLEIQRTEQGDSAMYLCASSFSETGRAEQFFGPGTRLTVL.

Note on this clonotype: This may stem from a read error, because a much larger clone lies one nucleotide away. CDR3 DNA sequence: TGTGCCGGCAGCGCCAGCTCTAGCGCGGCTTACGAGCAGTACTTC. It yields the protein CAGSASSSAAYEQYF. The V and J genes are TRBV9 and TRBJ2-7; the D gene is possibly TRBD2 (6 bases). The CDR3 is made up of 15 amino acids. CDR1 SGDLS and CDR2 YYNGEE come from the germline V gene.

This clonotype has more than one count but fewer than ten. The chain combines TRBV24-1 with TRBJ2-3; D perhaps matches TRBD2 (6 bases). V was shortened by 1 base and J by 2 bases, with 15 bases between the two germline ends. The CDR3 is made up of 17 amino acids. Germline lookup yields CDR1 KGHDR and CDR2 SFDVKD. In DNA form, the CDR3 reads TGTGCCACCAGTGATTTACCGGGGACTGGGAACACAGATACGCAGTATTTT. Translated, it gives CATSDLPGTGNTDTQYF.

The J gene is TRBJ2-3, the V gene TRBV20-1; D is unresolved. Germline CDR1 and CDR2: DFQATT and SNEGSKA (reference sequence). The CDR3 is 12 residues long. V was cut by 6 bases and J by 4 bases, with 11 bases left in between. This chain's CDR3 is CSAPSDADTQYF. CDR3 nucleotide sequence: TGCAGTGCCCCCAGTGACGCAGATACGCAGTATTTT.

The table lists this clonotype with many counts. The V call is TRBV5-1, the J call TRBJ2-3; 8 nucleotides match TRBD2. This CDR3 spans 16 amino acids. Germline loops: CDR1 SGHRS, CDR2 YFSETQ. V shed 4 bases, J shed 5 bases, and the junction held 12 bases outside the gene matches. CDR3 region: CASSRSAGGGGDTQYF. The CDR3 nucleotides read TGCGCCAGCAGCCGATCGGCGGGAGGAGGAGGAGATACGCAGTATTTT.